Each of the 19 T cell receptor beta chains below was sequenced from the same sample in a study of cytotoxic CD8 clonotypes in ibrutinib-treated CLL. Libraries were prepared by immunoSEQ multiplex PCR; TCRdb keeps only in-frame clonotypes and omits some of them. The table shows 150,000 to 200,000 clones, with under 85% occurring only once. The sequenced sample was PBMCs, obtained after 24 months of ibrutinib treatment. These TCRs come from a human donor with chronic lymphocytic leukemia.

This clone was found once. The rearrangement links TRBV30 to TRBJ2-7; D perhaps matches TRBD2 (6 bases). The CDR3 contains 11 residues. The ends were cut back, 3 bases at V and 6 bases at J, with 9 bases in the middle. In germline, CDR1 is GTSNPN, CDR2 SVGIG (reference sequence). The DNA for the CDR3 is TGTGCCTGGAGATACGGGGGCGAGCAGTACTTC. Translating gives CAWRYGGEQYF.

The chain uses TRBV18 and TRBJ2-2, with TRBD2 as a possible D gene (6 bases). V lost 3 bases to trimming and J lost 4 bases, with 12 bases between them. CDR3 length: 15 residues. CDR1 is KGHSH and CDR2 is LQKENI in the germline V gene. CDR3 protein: CASSPLEGGTGELFF. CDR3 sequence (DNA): TGTGCCAGCTCACCTTTGGAGGGCGGCACCGGGGAGCTGTTTTTT.

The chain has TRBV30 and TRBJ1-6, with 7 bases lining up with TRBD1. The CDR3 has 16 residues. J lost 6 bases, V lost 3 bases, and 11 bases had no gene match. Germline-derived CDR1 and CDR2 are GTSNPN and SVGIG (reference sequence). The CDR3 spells CAWSLPRTGPNSPLHF. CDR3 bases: TGTGCCTGGAGCCTTCCTAGGACAGGCCCTAATTCACCCCTCCACTTT.

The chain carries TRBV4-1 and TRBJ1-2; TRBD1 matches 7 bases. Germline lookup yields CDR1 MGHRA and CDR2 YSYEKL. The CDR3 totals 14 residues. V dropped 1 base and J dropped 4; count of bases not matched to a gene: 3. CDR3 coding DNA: TGCGCCAGCAGCCAAGGGACAGGCACCTATGGCTACACCTTC. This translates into CASSQGTGTYGYTF.

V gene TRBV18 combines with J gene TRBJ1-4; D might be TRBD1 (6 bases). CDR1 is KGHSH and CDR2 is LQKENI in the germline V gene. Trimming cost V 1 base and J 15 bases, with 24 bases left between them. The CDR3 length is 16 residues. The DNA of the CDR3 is TGTGCCAGCTCACCACGCCAGGAACAGGGATCCGGTAAGGTGTTTTTT. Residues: CASSPRQEQGSGKVFF.

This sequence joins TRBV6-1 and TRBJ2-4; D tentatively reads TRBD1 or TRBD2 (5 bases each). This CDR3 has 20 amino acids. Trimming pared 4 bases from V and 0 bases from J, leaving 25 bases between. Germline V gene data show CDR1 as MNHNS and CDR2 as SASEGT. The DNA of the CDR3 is TGTGCCAGCAGTGCTATCCCTCCAGGGACGGCGGGTATAGCCAAAAACATTCAGTACTTC. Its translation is CASSAIPPGTAGIAKNIQYF.

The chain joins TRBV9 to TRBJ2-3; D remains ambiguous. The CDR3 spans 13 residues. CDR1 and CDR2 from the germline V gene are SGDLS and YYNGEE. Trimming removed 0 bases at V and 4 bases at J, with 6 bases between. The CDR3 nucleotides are TGTGCCAGCAGCGTAGCGACCGCAGATACGCAGTATTTT. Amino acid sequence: CASSVATADTQYF.

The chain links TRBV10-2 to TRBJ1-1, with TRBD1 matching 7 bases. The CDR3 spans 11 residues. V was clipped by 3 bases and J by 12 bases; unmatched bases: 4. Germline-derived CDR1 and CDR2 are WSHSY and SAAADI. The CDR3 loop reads CASSEYRGTFF. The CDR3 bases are TGCGCCAGCAGTGAATACAGGGGAACTTTCTTT.

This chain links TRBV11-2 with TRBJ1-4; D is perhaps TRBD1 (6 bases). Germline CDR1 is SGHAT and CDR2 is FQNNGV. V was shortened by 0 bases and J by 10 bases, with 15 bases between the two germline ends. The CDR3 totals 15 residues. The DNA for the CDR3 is TGTGCCAGCAGCTTAGAAACAGGGTGGGAGGGAAAACTGTTTTTT. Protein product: CASSLETGWEGKLFF.

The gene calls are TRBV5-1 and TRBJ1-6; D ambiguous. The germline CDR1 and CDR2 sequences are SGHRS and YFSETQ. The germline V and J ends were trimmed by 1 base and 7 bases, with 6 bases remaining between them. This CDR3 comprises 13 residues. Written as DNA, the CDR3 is TGCGCCAGCAGCTTGTTCTCCAATTCACCCCTCCACTTT. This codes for CASSLFSNSPLHF.

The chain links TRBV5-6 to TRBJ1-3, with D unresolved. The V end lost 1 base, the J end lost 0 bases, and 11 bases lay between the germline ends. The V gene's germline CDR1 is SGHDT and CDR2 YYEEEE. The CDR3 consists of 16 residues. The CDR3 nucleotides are TGTGCCAGCAGCTTGCTGGGCCCTAGCTCTGGAAACACCATATATTTT. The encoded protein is CASSLLGPSSGNTIYF.

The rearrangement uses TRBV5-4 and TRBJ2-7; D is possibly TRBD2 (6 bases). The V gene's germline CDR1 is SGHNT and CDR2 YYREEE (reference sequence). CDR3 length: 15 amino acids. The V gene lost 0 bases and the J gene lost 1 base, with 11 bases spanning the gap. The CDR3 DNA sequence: TGTGCCAGCAGCTTGGCGGGAGTCGGGTCCTACGAGCAGTACTTC. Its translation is CASSLAGVGSYEQYF.

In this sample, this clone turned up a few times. CDR3 DNA sequence: TGTGCCAGTAGTCACGGACGGCGTAGGGCCAATCAGCCCCAGCATTTT. It specifies CASSHGRRRANQPQHF. This chain connects TRBV19 to TRBJ1-5; D not certain. The CDR3 runs to 16 residues. In germline, CDR1 is LNHDA, CDR2 SQIVND (reference sequence). V dropped 5 bases and J dropped 3 bases, with 17 bases sitting between them.

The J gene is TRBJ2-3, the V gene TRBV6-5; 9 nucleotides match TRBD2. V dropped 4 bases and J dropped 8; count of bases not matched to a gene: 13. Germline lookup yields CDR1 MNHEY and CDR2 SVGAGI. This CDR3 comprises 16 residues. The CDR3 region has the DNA TGTGCCAGCAGTTCTGGGCTAGCGGGGACCTGGGGTACGCAGTATTTT. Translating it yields CASSSGLAGTWGTQYF.

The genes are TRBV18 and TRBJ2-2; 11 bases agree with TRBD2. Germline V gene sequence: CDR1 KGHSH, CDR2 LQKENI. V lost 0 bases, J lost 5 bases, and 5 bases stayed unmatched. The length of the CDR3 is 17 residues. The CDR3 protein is CASSPPALAGGTGELFF. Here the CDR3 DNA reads TGTGCCAGCTCACCACCGGCCCTAGCGGGAGGAACCGGGGAGCTGTTTTTT.

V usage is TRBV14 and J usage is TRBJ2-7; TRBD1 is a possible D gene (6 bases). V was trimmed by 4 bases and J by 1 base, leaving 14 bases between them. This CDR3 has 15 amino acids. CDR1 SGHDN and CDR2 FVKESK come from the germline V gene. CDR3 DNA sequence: TGTGCCAGCAGCCCATACCGGACAGCTTCCTACGAGCAGTACTTC. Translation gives CASSPYRTASYEQYF.

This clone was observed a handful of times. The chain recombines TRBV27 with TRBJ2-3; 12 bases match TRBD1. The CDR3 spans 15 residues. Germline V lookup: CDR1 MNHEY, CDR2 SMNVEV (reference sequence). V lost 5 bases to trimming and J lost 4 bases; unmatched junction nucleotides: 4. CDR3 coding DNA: TGTGCCAGCAGTGGGACAGGGGGCGGGTCAGATACGCAGTATTTT. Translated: CASSGTGGGSDTQYF.

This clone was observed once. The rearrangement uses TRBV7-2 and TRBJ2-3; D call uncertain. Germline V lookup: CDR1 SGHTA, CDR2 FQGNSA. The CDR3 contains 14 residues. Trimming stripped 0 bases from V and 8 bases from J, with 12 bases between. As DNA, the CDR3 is TGTGCCAGCAGCTTAGCAGGGAATACACTTACGCAGTATTTT. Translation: CASSLAGNTLTQYF.

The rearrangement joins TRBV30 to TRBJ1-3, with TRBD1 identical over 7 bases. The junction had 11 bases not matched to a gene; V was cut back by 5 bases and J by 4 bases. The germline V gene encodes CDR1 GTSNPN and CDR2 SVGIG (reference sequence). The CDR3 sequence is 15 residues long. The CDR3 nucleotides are TGTGCCTGGCTGACAGGGAGTGGTGCGGGAAACACCATATATTTT. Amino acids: CAWLTGSGAGNTIYF.